This T cell receptor (beta chain) was profiled in a study of T-cell memory formation after mild COVID-19. Worth noting for this clonotype: What it recognizes is unknown.

Findings of the study overall: In pre-infection memory, a portion of responding clones appeared, which suggested that cross-reactive memory joined.

TCRdb re-called the 5' RACE reads with MiXCR, one entry per CDR3 protein. The sample has 470,000 or so distinct CDR3 sequences; roughly 18% are singletons. With 7 bases removed from V and 1 base from J, the gap between germline ends came to 10 bases. The CDR3 has 14 residues. Germline V gene sequence: CDR1 MNHNY, CDR2 SVGAGI (reference sequence). The sample was PBMCs or a T cell subset sorted from them (not recorded which). The origin of this receptor is an adult woman who had mild COVID-19 (a few samples of this study predate the infection). Cell type and time point are not known. This chain links TRBV6-6 with TRBJ2-2; unclear D gene. This CDR3 is CASNSAQNTGELFF. The CDR3 DNA reads as TGTGCCAGCAATAGTGCTCAGAACACCGGGGAGCTGTTTTTT.